This T cell receptor (beta chain) was recovered during a study of spatial heterogeneity in lung cancer. Findings and caveats of the study: Intratumoral expanded alpha and beta TCR counts were found to track tumor mutation counts.

Time point here: sample taken at primary tumor resection. As regards this clonotype: Its antigen is not known.

TCRdb used MiXCR to reprocess the 5' RACE reads, holding one entry per CDR3 protein. The sample shows about 9,400 distinct CDR3 sequences, nearly 6.5% of them seen only once. The CDR3 extends over 13 amino acids. With 0 bases removed from V and 6 bases from J, the gap between germline ends came to 8 bases. Per germline, CDR1 LNHNV and CDR2 YYDKDF (reference sequence). The rearrangement joins TRBV15 to TRBJ1-1; D is ambiguous. Sequencing used lung tumor tissue, obtained at surgery. The receptor's source is a male donor with early-stage non-small cell lung cancer. The CDR3 loop is CATSRDLRPEAFF. The CDR3 nucleotides read TGTGCCACCAGCAGAGATTTGCGGCCTGAAGCTTTCTTT.